This entry lists 29 T cell receptor beta chains sequenced from one sample in a study of regulatory T cells in long-lasting Graves disease. Investigators prepared the TCR beta libraries by applying iRepertoire HTBI primers and Arm-PCR of CDR3 regions. TCRdb called the multiplex PCR reads again in MiXCR, with one record for every CDR3 protein. The table includes about 470,000 distinct CDR3 sequences, around 21% detected once. Time point in this sample: persistent/refractory GD, antithyroid drugs over 5 years with positive TRAb. Making the TCR library involved RNA that had been extracted from PBMCs. The starting material was peripheral blood mononuclear cells (PBMCs), obtained when the disease was refractory, from a patient treated with antithyroid drugs. These receptors originate from a female donor with Graves disease.

In its sample, this clonotype was seen many times. This sequence joins TRBV6-5 and TRBJ1-1; 10 bases match TRBD1. Trimming cost V 2 bases and J 10 bases; bases outside gene matches: 4. The CDR3 runs 13 residues. The germline gives CDR1 MNHEY, CDR2 SVGAGI. As DNA, the CDR3 is TGTGCCAGCAGTTACGCGGACAGGGGGGTAGCTTTCTTT. Translation: CASSYADRGVAFF.

This clonotype was recorded at least ten times. J is TRBJ1-1 and V is TRBV28; 9 bases fit TRBD1. This CDR3 spans 15 amino acids. V was pared by 2 bases and J by 3 bases, with 4 bases of the junction left unmatched. CDR1 and CDR2 from the germline V gene are MDHEN and SYDVKM. The CDR3 DNA reads as TGTGCCAGCAGTTTACTGTACAGGGGGCACACTGAAGCTTTCTTT. Residues: CASSLLYRGHTEAFF.

The V and J genes are TRBV29-1 and TRBJ1-2; D not resolved. Germline V lookup: CDR1 SQVTM, CDR2 ANQGSEA. This CDR3 is 11 amino acids long. V lost 6 bases to trimming and J lost 7 bases, with 12 bases between them. The CDR3 region is CSVVKDTGYTF. CDR3 DNA: TGCAGCGTCGTCAAAGACACTGGCTACACCTTC. The variable domain in full, completed from reference TRBV29-1 and TRBJ1-2, reads SAVISQKPSRDICQRGTSLTIQCQVDSQVTMMFWYRQQPGQSLTLIATANQGSEATYESGFVIDKFPISRPNLTFSTLTVSNMSPEDSSIYLCSVVKDTGYTFGSGTRLTVV.

This rearrangement joins TRBV28 to TRBJ2-1, with D possibly TRBD1 on 6 matching bases. Germline CDR1 is MDHEN and CDR2 is SYDVKM. Trimming left V 11 bases short and J 3 bases short, with 11 bases between. The CDR3 contains 12 residues. Here the CDR3 DNA reads TGTGCCGTCACAGGGAGCTACAATGAGCAGTTCTTC. Residues: CAVTGSYNEQFF.

In its sample, this clonotype was seen a few times. CDR3 region: CASSPGAGSATGELFF. DNA for the CDR3: TGCGCCAGCAGCCCCGGCGCAGGGTCCGCCACCGGGGAGCTGTTTTTT. The chain carries TRBV4-3 and TRBJ2-2; weak D call: TRBD1 (5 bases). This CDR3 has 16 amino acids. Germline V lookup: CDR1 LGHNA, CDR2 YSLEER. Deletions cut 4 bases from V and 4 bases from J, with 16 bases between.

This clonotype has ten or more counts. This chain uses TRBV6-1 with TRBJ1-2; perhaps TRBD1 as D (5 bases). The CDR3 runs to 16 residues. The V gene's germline CDR1 is MNHNS and CDR2 SASEGT. The V and J ends lost 2 bases and 2 bases respectively, with 15 bases between them. CDR3 DNA: TGTGCCAGCAGTGAAACTCAGAGGAGGGGAAACTATGGCTACACCTTC. It is translated as CASSETQRRGNYGYTF.

This clonotype was seen a few times. CDR3 in DNA: TGTGCCAGCAGCACCCGGACAGGGGATGCGTTTTTT. Protein product: CASSTRTGDAFF. The chain carries TRBV5-6 and TRBJ1-4, with TRBD1 matching over 9 bases. The trim removed 4 bases at V and 16 bases at J, leaving 8 bases unmatched. CDR1 and CDR2 (germline): SGHDT, YYEEEE. The CDR3 is 12 amino acids.

This clonotype occurred many times. The chain joins TRBV3-1 to TRBJ1-2; a weak D match, TRBD1 (5 bases). V lost 6 bases to trimming and J lost 4 bases, with 12 bases between them. The length of the CDR3 is 13 residues. Looked up from germline, CDR1 is LGHDT and CDR2 is YNNKEL (reference sequence). The CDR3 DNA is TGTGCCAGCAGTCAGGGAGAGTTCTATGGCTACACCTTC. Translated: CASSQGEFYGYTF. Full variable domain (missing parts from reference TRBV3-1 and TRBJ1-2): DTAVSQTPKYLVTQMGNDKSIKCEQNLGHDTMYWYKQDSKKFLKIMFSYNNKELIINETVPNRFSPKSPDKAHLNLHINSLELGDSAVYFCASSQGEFYGYTFGSGTRLTVV.

This clonotype turned up a few times. The rearrangement links TRBV12-3 or TRBV12-4 to TRBJ2-2, with D possibly matching TRBD2 (6 bases). The CDR3 has 14 amino acids. V shed 6 bases and J shed 9 bases, with 17 bases lying between them. CDR3 DNA: TGTGCCAGCAGCCTGCTCGCGGGAAGGTGGGAGCTGTTTTTT. This sequence encodes CASSLLAGRWELFF.

This chain links TRBV30 with TRBJ1-2, with D possibly TRBD1 on 5 matching bases. V was shortened by 8 bases and J by 4 bases, with 23 bases between the two germline ends. The CDR3 extends over 15 amino acids. The germline gives CDR1 GTSNPN, CDR2 SVGIG (reference sequence). This chain's CDR3 is CASSSAAAGPYGYTF. The CDR3 bases are TGTGCCAGCAGCTCGGCGGCGGCAGGGCCCTATGGCTACACCTTC.

This clonotype was detected only a few times. CDR3 bases: TGTGCCAGCAGACATACGGGGACATCAGCGGGGGAGCTGTTTTTT. This sequence encodes CASRHTGTSAGELFF. The chain combines TRBV7-3 with TRBJ2-2; tentative D call: TRBD1 (6 bases). The CDR3 sequence is 15 residues long. The V end was cut by 6 bases, the J end by 8 bases, with 19 bases between. Germline CDR1 SGHTA, CDR2 FQGTGA.

The chain uses TRBV6-5 and TRBJ1-2; D not certain. The length of the CDR3 is 13 residues. Trimming shortened V by 8 bases and J by 5 bases, and 15 bases separated the two germline ends. CDR1 is MNHEY, CDR2 SVGAGI, per germline. CDR3 nucleotides: TGTGCCAGCGGTTTTGGAAGGGATTATGGCTACACCTTC. Translated, it gives CASGFGRDYGYTF.

This clonotype occurred many times. The chain employs TRBV6-5 and TRBJ2-7; 8 nucleotides agree with TRBD2. V dropped 2 bases and J dropped 5; count of bases not matched to a gene: 8. Per germline, CDR1 MNHEY and CDR2 SVGAGI. This CDR3 is 15 amino acids long. CDR3 region: CASSYSSGVEHEQYF. The DNA of the CDR3 is TGTGCCAGCAGTTACAGTAGCGGGGTTGAGCACGAGCAGTACTTC.

This clonotype appeared many times. The V gene is TRBV28, the J gene TRBJ1-1, with D possibly matching TRBD1 (6 bases). V was pared by 7 bases and J by 5 bases, with 17 bases between. CDR1 is MDHEN, CDR2 SYDVKM, per germline. This CDR3 contains 14 residues. The CDR3 loop reads CASTLKRGATEAFF. CDR3 nucleotides: TGTGCCAGCACCCTAAAAAGGGGGGCGACTGAAGCTTTCTTT.

The chain uses TRBV24-1 and TRBJ2-1, with D unresolved. Germline V CDR1 and CDR2: KGHDR, SFDVKD. The length of the CDR3 is 12 residues. V lost 3 bases and J lost 15, with 14 bases in between. Here the CDR3 reads CATSDPQRRRFF. The CDR3 DNA reads TGTGCCACCAGTGATCCCCAAAGAAGGCGGTTCTTC.

Only a few counts were recorded for this clonotype. The J gene is TRBJ1-2, the V gene TRBV4-1; D call uncertain. CDR1 is MGHRA and CDR2 is YSYEKL in the germline V gene. CDR3 length: 15 amino acids. The germline V and J ends were trimmed by 0 bases and 7 bases, with 15 bases remaining between them. CDR3 protein: CASSQESIPSSGYTF. The CDR3 nucleotides read TGCGCCAGCAGCCAAGAGTCGATCCCTTCGTCTGGCTACACCTTC.

Comment on this clonotype: A much larger clone is a single base away; this may be a read error. The conserved final phenylalanine or tryptophan is absent from the CDR3, which likely points to a read error. The chain uses TRBV20-1 and TRBJ2-1; 12 bases match TRBD2. Germline V CDR1 and CDR2: DFQATT, SNEGSKA (reference sequence). The J segment lost 2 bases and the V segment lost 7 bases, leaving 12 bases of the junction unmatched. This CDR3 comprises 17 residues. CDR3 nucleotide sequence: TGCAGTGTTGGGACTAGCGGGTGGGAAGGCGCCTACAATGAGCAGTTCCTC. Translation: CSVGTSGWEGAYNEQFL.

V is TRBV28 and J is TRBJ2-1, with 13 bases identical to TRBD2. This CDR3 is built from 16 residues. Germline V gene sequence: CDR1 MDHEN, CDR2 SYDVKM. Germline trimming cut 7 bases from V and 6 bases from J; bases unmatched to any gene: 9. The CDR3 sequence is CASNTPGLAGPNEQFF. In DNA, the CDR3 is TGTGCCAGCAACACCCCGGGACTAGCGGGACCCAATGAGCAGTTCTTC.

This clonotype has a count of ten or more. V is TRBV3-1 and J is TRBJ2-7; D gene unclear. The CDR3 runs 14 residues. Germline V CDR1 and CDR2: LGHDT, YNNKEL (reference sequence). Trimming took 4 bases from V and 0 from J, leaving 10 bases between them. The CDR3 loop is CASSPSAGSYEQYF. CDR3 DNA sequence: TGTGCCAGCAGCCCCTCCGCAGGCTCCTACGAGCAGTACTTC.

The chain couples TRBV6-2 or TRBV6-3 to TRBJ1-5, with 7 bases identical to TRBD1. This CDR3 has 13 amino acids. CDR1 MNHEY and CDR2 SVGEGT come from the germline V gene. Trimming cost V 6 bases and J 5 bases; bases outside gene matches: 4. The CDR3 loop is CASRVDRDQPQHF. The CDR3 region has the DNA TGTGCCAGCAGAGTAGACAGGGATCAGCCCCAGCATTTT.

The J gene is TRBJ1-2, the V gene TRBV5-4; 8 nucleotides agree with TRBD1. Germline V gene lookup returns CDR1 SGHNT and CDR2 YYREEE (reference sequence). The CDR3 loop spans 15 amino acids. Trimming at V came to 1 base and at J to 8 bases, leaving 10 bases not matched to a gene. CDR3 DNA sequence: TGTGCCAGCAGCTTGAAGGTGACAGGGGTAGAGGGCTACACCTTC. It translates to CASSLKVTGVEGYTF.

This clonotype has a count of ten or more. This rearrangement joins TRBV24-1 to TRBJ2-6; 7 bases align to TRBD1. Germline CDR1 and CDR2: KGHDR and SFDVKD. The CDR3 has 19 amino acids. Trimming removed 4 bases from V and 0 bases from J; junction bases left unmatched: 11. CDR3 nucleotide sequence: TGTGCCACCAGTGAGTCGGTGGGACAGTTTAACTCTGGGGCCAACGTCCTGACTTTC. Amino acid sequence: CATSESVGQFNSGANVLTF.

The chain joins TRBV27 to TRBJ2-4; 9 positions match TRBD1. The tail of the sequence fits TRBJ2-7 better, so the J call may be wrong. The CDR3 is 17 amino acids. Germline values: CDR1 MNHEY, CDR2 SMNVEV (reference sequence). The DNA of the CDR3 is TGTGCCAGCAGTTTATTGGGACAGGGAAAAAAGAACTACGAGCAGTACTTC. The encoded protein is CASSLLGQGKKNYEQYF.

This clonotype was seen ten or more times. One end of the junction is discordant with germline, which a read error may explain. The chain couples TRBV5-1 to TRBJ2-2, with D unclear. The CDR3 totals 12 residues. Germline CDR1 SGHRS, CDR2 YFSETQ. The CDR3 region is CASSENTGELFF. CDR3 DNA: TGTGCCAGCAGTGAGAACACCGGGGAGCTGTTTTTT. The full variable domain, rest sourced from reference TRBV5-1 and TRBJ2-2, is KAGVTQTPRYLIKTRGQQVTLSCSPISGHRSVSWYQQTPGQGLQFLFEYFSETQRNKGNFPGRFSGRQFSNSRSEMNVSTLELGDSALYLCASSENTGELFFGEGSRLTVL.

This clonotype was seen at least ten times. The chain uses TRBV18 and TRBJ2-7, with a weak D call TRBD1 (5 bases). The CDR3 loop spans 13 amino acids. CDR1 is KGHSH and CDR2 is LQKENI in the germline V gene. Trimming left V 4 bases short and J 0 bases short, with 7 bases between. The CDR3 DNA sequence: TGTGCCAGCTCACACGACAGCTCCTACGAGCAGTACTTC. Translating it yields CASSHDSSYEQYF.

The chain recombines TRBV4-1 with TRBJ2-3; a weak D match, TRBD1 (6 bases). The CDR3 is 17 residues long. CDR1 and CDR2 (germline): MGHRA, YSYEKL. The V end lost 3 bases, the J end lost 7 bases, and 23 bases lay between the germline ends. CDR3 bases: TGCGCCAGCAGCCAGTCAATCAGGGGCCAGGAAGGGTATACGCAGTATTTT. It codes for CASSQSIRGQEGYTQYF.

The V call is TRBV6-2 or TRBV6-3, the J call TRBJ2-2; maybe TRBD2 (5 bases). This CDR3 is built from 13 residues. Germline V lookup: CDR1 MNHEY, CDR2 SVGEGT. Trimming cost V 2 bases and J 6 bases, with 7 bases left between them. The CDR3 DNA is TGTGCCAGCAGTTACATCGGGGCCGGGGAGCTGTTTTTT. Translating it yields CASSYIGAGELFF.

This chain uses TRBV6-1 with TRBJ2-7; no reliable D call. Trimming took 9 bases from V and 7 from J, leaving 13 bases between them. Germline V gives CDR1 MNHNS, CDR2 SASEGT. CDR3 size: 11 residues. The CDR3 coding sequence is TGTGCCAGTTTTAGCCTGTGGGAGCAGTACTTC. Its translation: CASFSLWEQYF.

This clonotype was seen repeatedly, ten times or more. The CDR3 DNA is TGTGCCAGCACCGATAGACAGGGAGGAACTCAGCCCCAGCATTTT. Translation gives CASTDRQGGTQPQHF. V and J are TRBV2 and TRBJ1-5; 7 positions match TRBD1. This CDR3 region has 15 residues. The ends lost 7 bases at V and 6 bases at J; junction bases unmatched: 12. Germline assignment: CDR1 SNHLY and CDR2 FYNNEI.